These 22 T cell receptor beta chains were all obtained from the same sample, sequenced in a study of graft-versus-host responses after intestinal transplantation. TCRdb keeps only in-frame clones here, not all; method: immunoSEQ multiplex PCR. The sample includes about 6,900 clones, 20% to 25% of them seen just once. The starting material was alloreactive CD4+ T cells from a mixed lymphocyte reaction culture, obtained before transplantation. Subset meaning: CFSE-low proliferating T cells sorted from roughly 6-day pre-transplant mixed lymphocyte reaction (GvH or HvG direction). These receptors originate from a human patient who was an organ donor for intestinal transplantation.

CDR3 in amino acids: CASSQLTGGYDGYTF. For the CDR3, the DNA is TGTGCCAGCAGCCAGTTGACAGGGGGCTATGATGGCTACACCTTC. This chain joins TRBV7-9 and TRBJ1-2; 10 bases fit TRBD1. Germline V gene data show CDR1 as SEHNR and CDR2 as FQNEAQ (reference sequence). V trimming: 5 bases; J trimming: 6 bases; junction bases outside the gene matches: 9. The CDR3 runs to 15 residues.

The table lists this clone with a few counts. The V gene is TRBV7-2, the J gene TRBJ2-6; 9 nucleotides match TRBD1. Per the germline V gene, CDR1 is SGHTA and CDR2 is FQGNSA. V trimming: 5 bases; J trimming: 0 bases; junction bases outside the gene matches: 11. The CDR3 runs 19 residues. CDR3 nucleotide sequence: TGTGCCAGCAGCCTTTTCCCGGGACAGGGCCTCTCTGGGGCCAACGTCCTGACTTTC. Its translation is CASSLFPGQGLSGANVLTF.

This clone was counted a few times. The chain couples TRBV6-6 to TRBJ1-1, with D unclear. The CDR3 has 14 residues. In germline, CDR1 is MNHNY, CDR2 SVGAGI (reference sequence). The V end was cut by 5 bases, the J end by 4 bases, with 14 bases between. The CDR3 DNA follows: TGTGCCAGCAGTCCCCAATGGGTGAGCACTGAAGCTTTCTTT. Its translation is CASSPQWVSTEAFF.

By share, this clone counts as medium-sized. This sequence joins TRBV9 and TRBJ2-1; D may correspond to TRBD1 or TRBD2 (7 bases each). Germline values: CDR1 SGDLS, CDR2 YYNGEE. V was pared by 0 bases and J by 10 bases, with 17 bases between. The CDR3 loop spans 15 amino acids. CDR3 protein: CASSVDPSGRGEQFF. In DNA form, the CDR3 reads TGTGCCAGCAGCGTAGATCCTAGCGGCAGGGGGGAGCAGTTCTTC.

The DNA of the CDR3 is TGTGCCAGCAGCTTAGTTGCCACCTACAATGAGCAGTTCTTC. Its translation is CASSLVATYNEQFF. The chain uses TRBV7-9 and TRBJ2-1, with D unresolved. Germline V lookup: CDR1 SEHNR, CDR2 FQNEAQ (reference sequence). The CDR3 is 14 residues long. The germline V and J ends were trimmed by 1 base and 2 bases, with 6 bases remaining between them.

This clone was counted between two and nine times. The V gene is TRBV4-3, the J gene TRBJ2-3, with D unresolved. The germline CDR1 and CDR2 sequences are LGHNA and YSLEER. This CDR3 region has 15 residues. Between the trimmed V and J ends, which lost 6 bases and 2 bases, there was a span of 15 bases. As DNA, the CDR3 is TGCGCCAGCAGTCGTCTAGGGCTCAACACAGATACGCAGTATTTT. Amino acids: CASSRLGLNTDTQYF.

The chain links TRBV7-3 to TRBJ2-5; 12 nucleotides agree with TRBD2. This CDR3 region has 14 residues. The V segment lost 5 bases and the J segment 5 bases; nucleotides outside the gene matches: 3. Germline CDR1 SGHTA, CDR2 FQGTGA. CDR3 sequence: CASSLAGGYETQYF. CDR3 coding DNA: TGTGCCAGCAGCCTAGCGGGAGGGTACGAGACCCAGTACTTC.

This chain links TRBV6-1 with TRBJ1-3; D might be TRBD1 (6 bases). Germline values: CDR1 MNHNS, CDR2 SASEGT. The length of the CDR3 is 14 residues. The ends were cut back, 5 bases at V and 0 bases at J, with 8 bases in the middle. DNA of the CDR3: TGTGCCAGCAGTTCGGGACACTCTGGAAACACCATATATTTT. It specifies CASSSGHSGNTIYF.

The chain employs TRBV5-1 and TRBJ1-3; no reliable D call. Germline CDR1 SGHRS, CDR2 YFSETQ. The V end was cut by 1 base, the J end by 0 bases, with 8 bases between. The CDR3 is made up of 15 amino acids. The CDR3 DNA reads TGCGCCAGCAGCTTGCCGGGCGTCTCTGGAAACACCATATATTTT. Amino acid sequence: CASSLPGVSGNTIYF.

Only a few counts were recorded for this clone. The chain joins TRBV5-6 to TRBJ2-1; 8 bases are shared with TRBD2. Per germline, CDR1 SGHDT and CDR2 YYEEEE. The CDR3 has 16 residues. Trimming took 1 base from V and 4 from J; bases not matched to a gene: 7. CDR3 in DNA: TGTGCCAGCAGCTTGCCGGGACTAGTTTTGTACAATGAGCAGTTCTTC. It specifies CASSLPGLVLYNEQFF.

The table lists this clone with a few counts. V usage is TRBV30 and J usage is TRBJ2-1; D is unclear. The V end was cut by 3 bases, the J end by 0 bases, with 6 bases between. This CDR3 comprises 13 residues. Germline V gene sequence: CDR1 GTSNPN, CDR2 SVGIG (reference sequence). The CDR3 DNA sequence: TGTGCCTGGAGAGCGAGCTCCTACAATGAGCAGTTCTTC. This translates into CAWRASSYNEQFF. Combining the CDR3 with reference TRBV30 and TRBJ2-1 gives the whole variable domain SQTIHQWPATLVQPVGSPLSLECTVEGTSNPNLYWYRQAAGRGLQLLFYSVGIGQISSEVPQNLSASRPQDRQFILSSKKLLLSDSGFYLCAWRASSYNEQFFGPGTRLTVL.

The J gene is TRBJ2-7, the V gene TRBV19, with 12 bases identical to TRBD2. The CDR3 runs 17 residues. Germline CDR1 LNHDA, CDR2 SQIVND (reference sequence). V gave up 3 bases and J gave up 0 bases; unmatched junction bases: 6. CDR3 amino acids: CASSMILTSGSSYEQYF. CDR3 bases: TGTGCCAGTAGTATGATCCTGACTAGCGGGAGCTCCTACGAGCAGTACTTC.

This clone is medium-sized (0.01 to 0.1%). CDR3 protein: CASSLGTGYTGELFF. In nucleotides, the CDR3 is TGTGCCAGCAGCTTGGGGACAGGCTACACCGGGGAGCTGTTTTTT. The chain recombines TRBV5-8 with TRBJ2-2; 7 positions match TRBD1. Germline V CDR1 and CDR2: SGHTS, YDEGEE. Trimming cost V 0 bases and J 3 bases; bases outside gene matches: 2. The CDR3 sequence is 15 residues long.

J is TRBJ2-7 and V is TRBV7-1, with 15 bases matching TRBD2. Being an ORF, TRBV7-1 has a function that is uncertain. The CDR3 loop spans 15 amino acids. The V and J ends lost 5 bases and 5 bases, in that order; junction bases with no gene match: 4. CDR3 nucleotides: TGTGCCAGCAGCCAGGGACTAGCGGGAGGTAACGAGCAGTACTTC. It encodes CASSQGLAGGNEQYF.

V and J are TRBV5-1 and TRBJ2-5; 12 bases fit TRBD1. The J call is in doubt because the DNA end fits TRBJ2-7 better. Per the germline V gene, CDR1 is SGHRS and CDR2 is YFSETQ. The CDR3 spans 15 residues. In DNA, the CDR3 is TGCGCCAGCAGCTTGGGGGACAGGGGGCGGTACGAGCAGTACTTC. Translated, it gives CASSLGDRGRYEQYF.

This clone is medium-sized (0.01 to 0.1%). The chain uses TRBV27 and TRBJ2-3; TRBD1 matches 7 bases. Germline V gene sequence: CDR1 MNHEY, CDR2 SMNVEV (reference sequence). This CDR3 comprises 15 residues. The V segment lost 2 bases and the J segment 2 bases; nucleotides outside the gene matches: 4. The CDR3 DNA sequence: TGTGCCAGCAGTTTAGGGGACAGTCACACAGATACGCAGTATTTT. Translated: CASSLGDSHTDTQYF.

The gene calls are TRBV21-1 and TRBJ2-7; the DNA was not compared with TRBD2, the D call given in the table. TRBV21-1 is classified as a pseudogene. This CDR3 comprises 11 residues. The CDR3 is CASSPVLEQYF. CDR3 coding DNA: TGTGCCAGCAGCCCCGTTCTTGAGCAGTACTTC.

This clone occurred a few times. This rearrangement joins TRBV5-1 to TRBJ1-1; tentatively, D is TRBD1 (6 bases). This CDR3 spans 15 amino acids. Trimming took off 0 bases at V and 3 bases at J, with 12 bases between the two ends. In germline, CDR1 is SGHRS, CDR2 YFSETQ. CDR3 in amino acids: CASSLVGGSDTEAFF. The CDR3 region has the DNA TGCGCCAGCAGCTTGGTAGGGGGATCGGACACTGAAGCTTTCTTT.

Sample share makes this clone medium-sized. The chain combines TRBV7-2 with TRBJ2-3; 8 nucleotides align to TRBD2. Germline V CDR1 and CDR2: SGHTA, FQGNSA. The CDR3 length is 16 residues. V gave up 4 bases and J gave up 5 bases; unmatched junction bases: 11. The CDR3 protein is CASSSQAGVVGDTQYF. Here the CDR3 DNA reads TGTGCCAGCAGCTCACAAGCGGGAGTCGTTGGAGATACGCAGTATTTT.

This clone is deemed medium-sized. Other DNA sequences of this sample code for an identical CDR3. The CDR3 sequence: CASSLQGYEQYF. CDR3 DNA: TGTGCCAGCAGCTTGCAGGGGTACGAGCAGTACTTC. The chain carries TRBV7-9 and TRBJ2-7, with D perhaps TRBD1 (6 bases). CDR1 and CDR2 (germline): SEHNR, FQNEAQ (reference sequence). The V gene lost 3 bases and the J gene lost 4 bases, with 7 bases spanning the gap. The CDR3 is made up of 12 amino acids.

This clone qualifies as medium-sized (0.01 to 0.1%). This rearrangement joins TRBV7-2 to TRBJ2-7; 11 bases align to TRBD2. The CDR3 covers 15 residues. After removal of 3 bases from V and 4 bases from J, the junction contained 5 bases not matched to a gene. Germline CDR1 and CDR2: SGHTA and FQGNSA. CDR3 protein: CASSFVAGGPYEQYF. The CDR3 region has the DNA TGTGCCAGCAGCTTCGTAGCGGGAGGGCCTTACGAGCAGTACTTC. The full variable domain, with the rest looked up from reference TRBV7-2 and TRBJ2-7, is GAGVSQSPSNKVTEKGKDVELRCDPISGHTALYWYRQSLGQGLEFLIYFQGNSAPDKSGLPSDRFSAERTGGSVSTLTIQRTQQEDSAVYLCASSFVAGGPYEQYFGPGTRLTVT.

The J gene is TRBJ2-7, the V gene TRBV29-1, with D hard to call. Germline values: CDR1 SQVTM, CDR2 ANQGSEA. This CDR3 spans 11 amino acids. V gave up 3 bases and J gave up 6 bases, with 9 bases separating them. DNA of the CDR3: TGCAGCGTTGAGTCGCACTCCGAGCAGTACTTC. Its translation is CSVESHSEQYF.